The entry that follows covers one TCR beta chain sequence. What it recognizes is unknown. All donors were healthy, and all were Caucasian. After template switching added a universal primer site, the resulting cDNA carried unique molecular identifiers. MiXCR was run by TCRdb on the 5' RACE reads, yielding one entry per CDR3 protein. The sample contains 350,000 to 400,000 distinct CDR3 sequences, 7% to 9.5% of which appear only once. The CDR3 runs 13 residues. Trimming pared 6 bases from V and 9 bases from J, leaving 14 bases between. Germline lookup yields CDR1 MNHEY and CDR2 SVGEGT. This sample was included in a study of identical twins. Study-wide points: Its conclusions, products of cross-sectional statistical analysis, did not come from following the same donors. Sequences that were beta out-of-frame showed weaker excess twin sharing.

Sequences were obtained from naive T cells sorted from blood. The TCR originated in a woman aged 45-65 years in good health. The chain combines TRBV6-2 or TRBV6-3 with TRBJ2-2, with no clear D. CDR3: CASRTPKIRELFF. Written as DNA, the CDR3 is TGTGCCAGCAGGACACCCAAAATCAGGGAGCTGTTTTTT.